This T cell receptor (beta chain) is from a study of blood T cell repertoires in COVID-19. The wider study: PBMCs, B-cell-depleted T cells, or T cells were the source of the cDNA or gDNA that made up the material.

Original processing methods: Reference gene primer amplification gave estimated nucleated cell counts. The method was immunoSEQ multiplex PCR; TCRdb's version includes in-frame clones alone and lacks a portion of them. V, J and clone size derive from that table, while D and trimming were established from the DNA sequence. The sample lists around 190,000 clones, about 76% seen once, with over 5% in the top ten. Between the trimmed V and J ends, which lost 3 bases and 6 bases, there was a span of 15 bases. The CDR3 runs 15 residues. Germline values: CDR1 KGHSH, CDR2 LQKENI. This chain joins TRBV18 and TRBJ1-5; the D gene is possibly TRBD1 (5 bases). The sample taken for sequencing was peripheral blood. This TCR was sampled from a woman aged 40 to 50 with COVID-19, enrolled during active disease. CDR3 DNA sequence: TGTGCCAGCTCACCTCGTCGGGGGTCCGGTCAGCCCCAGCATTTT. It yields the protein CASSPRRGSGQPQHF.